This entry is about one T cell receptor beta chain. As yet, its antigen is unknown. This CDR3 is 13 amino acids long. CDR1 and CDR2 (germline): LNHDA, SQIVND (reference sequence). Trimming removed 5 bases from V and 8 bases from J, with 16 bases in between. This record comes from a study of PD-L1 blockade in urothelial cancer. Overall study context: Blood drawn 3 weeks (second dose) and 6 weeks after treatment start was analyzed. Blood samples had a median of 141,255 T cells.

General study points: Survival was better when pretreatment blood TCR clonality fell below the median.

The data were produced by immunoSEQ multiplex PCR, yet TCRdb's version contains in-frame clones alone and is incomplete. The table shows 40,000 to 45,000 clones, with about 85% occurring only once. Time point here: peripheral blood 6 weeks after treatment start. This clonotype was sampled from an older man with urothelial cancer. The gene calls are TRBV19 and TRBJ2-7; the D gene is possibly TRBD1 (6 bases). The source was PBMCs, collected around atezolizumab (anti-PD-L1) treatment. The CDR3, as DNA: TGTGCCAGTAGTCTCCAGGACAGCCGTCAGCAGTACTTC. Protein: CASSLQDSRQQYF.